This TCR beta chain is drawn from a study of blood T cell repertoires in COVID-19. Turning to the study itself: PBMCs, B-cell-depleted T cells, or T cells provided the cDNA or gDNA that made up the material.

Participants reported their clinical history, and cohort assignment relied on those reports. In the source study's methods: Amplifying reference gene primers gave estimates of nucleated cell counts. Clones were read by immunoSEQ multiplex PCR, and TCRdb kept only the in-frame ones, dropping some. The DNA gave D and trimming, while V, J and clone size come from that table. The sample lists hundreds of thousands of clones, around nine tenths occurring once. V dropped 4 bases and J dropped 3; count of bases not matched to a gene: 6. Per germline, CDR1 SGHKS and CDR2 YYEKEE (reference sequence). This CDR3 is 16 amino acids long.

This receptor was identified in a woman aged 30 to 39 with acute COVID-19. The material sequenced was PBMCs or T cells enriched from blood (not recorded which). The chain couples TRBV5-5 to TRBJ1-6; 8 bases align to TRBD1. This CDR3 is CASSGSGQGYNSPLHF. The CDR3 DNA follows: TGTGCCAGCAGCGGATCAGGACAGGGCTATAATTCACCCCTCCACTTT. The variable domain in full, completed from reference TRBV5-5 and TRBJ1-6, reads DAGVTQSPTHLIKTRGQQVTLRCSPISGHKSVSWYQQVLGQGPQFIFQYYEKEERGRGNFPDRFSARQFPNYSSELNVNALLLGDSALYLCASSGSGQGYNSPLHFGNGTRLTVT.